The rows below give T cell receptor beta chains drawn from one sample of a study of cytomegalovirus exposure and HLA in healthy donors. Some clones are missing from TCRdb's copy, which holds only in-frame ones; the method was immunoSEQ multiplex PCR. The sample includes approximately 170,000 clones, over 70% of them seen just once. What was sequenced was PBMCs. These receptors all stem from a man aged 50-60 years in good health and CMV-seropositive. Each CDR3 is given with its conserved first and last residue. The D gene is left open where the match is weak. Not all rows give a size; the values are once, few, many and, for expanded clones, a class.

CDR3nt,CDR3aa,j_gene,d_gene,v_gene,len,abundance
TGTGCCAGCAGCCCCACGGCACTAGCGGGAACCTACGAGCAGTACTTC,CASSPTALAGTYEQYF,TRBJ2-7,TRBD2,TRBV7-8,16,-
TGTGCCACCAAGCGGGGGGGCTACGAGCAGTACTTC,CATKRGGYEQYF,TRBJ2-7,TRBD2,TRBV10-3,12,-
TGTGCCACCGCGGCCCGCTGGGTCTCTGGCACTGAAGCTTTCTTT,CATAARWVSGTEAFF,TRBJ1-1,-,TRBV6-5,15,-
TGTGCCAGCAGCCGTCCGAATCAGCCCCAGCATTTT,CASSRPNQPQHF,TRBJ1-5,-,TRBV6-5,12,few
TGTGCCAGCAGTGCGACTCCTTACAATGAGCAGTTCTTC,CASSATPYNEQFF,TRBJ2-1,-,TRBV27,13,-
TGTGCCAGCAGTTTCTTAGATACGCAGTATTTT,CASSFLDTQYF,TRBJ2-3,-,TRBV6-6,11,-
TGCGCCAGCAGCCCGACAGGGGAGGGCTATGGCTACACCTTC,CASSPTGEGYGYTF,TRBJ1-2,TRBD1,TRBV4-3,14,-
TGTGCCAGCAGTTTGAGACAGGGGGCTTTGGGGGAGCTGTTTTTT,CASSLRQGALGELFF,TRBJ2-2,TRBD1,TRBV27,15,once
TGTGCCAGCAGCCCCGTGTGGGCGGGGGTGGAGACCCAGTACTTC,CASSPVWAGVETQYF,TRBJ2-5,TRBD2,TRBV11-2,15,-
TGCGCCAGCAGCTTCGTTACAGGGAAGGCCGACACCGGGGAGCTGTTTTTT,CASSFVTGKADTGELFF,TRBJ2-2,-,TRBV5-1,17,-
TGTGCCAGCAGCTCCGGCCGACAGGGGATCTTCGATCAGCCCCAGCATTTT,CASSSGRQGIFDQPQHF,TRBJ1-5,TRBD1,TRBV28,17,-
TGTGCCAGCAGTTTAGGGGGCTGGGACAGCCTAGTTGCTGAAGCTTTCTTT,CASSLGGWDSLVAEAFF,TRBJ1-1,TRBD1,TRBV28,17,-
TGTGCCAGCAGTTCGACTAGCGGGAGGGCCTACGAGCAGTACTTC,CASSSTSGRAYEQYF,TRBJ2-7,TRBD2,TRBV7-2,15,-
TGTGCCAGCAGTCTGGATAGGACAGGGAACTATGGCTACACCTTC,CASSLDRTGNYGYTF,TRBJ1-2,TRBD1,TRBV6-5,15,-
TGTGCCAGCAGGGTGGGGGGGCGGGCTGAAGCTTTCTTT,CASRVGGRAEAFF,TRBJ1-1,-,TRBV28,13,few
TGTGCCAGCAGCAAGGACAGGGGGCAGGTAAATTCACCCCTCCACTTT,CASSKDRGQVNSPLHF,TRBJ1-6,TRBD1,TRBV5-6,16,-
TGTGCCAGCAGTGACTCGATTAGGACTAGCGGGGGGGGATACAATGAGCAGTTCTTC,CASSDSIRTSGGGYNEQFF,TRBJ2-1,TRBD2,TRBV6-4,19,-
TGTGCCAGCAGTGTAGGGAGTGGTAAAGAGACCCAGTACTTC,CASSVGSGKETQYF,TRBJ2-5,-,TRBV25-1,14,-
TGTGCCAGCAGTTTATATAGGGGTGCTTTGAACACTGAAGCTTTCTTT,CASSLYRGALNTEAFF,TRBJ1-1,-,TRBV28,16,-
TGTGCCAGCTCTCGGGACAGGGTACGCACAGATACGCAGTATTTT,CASSRDRVRTDTQYF,TRBJ2-3,TRBD1,TRBV27,15,-
TGTGCCAGCAGCCCCGACTACTTCACCGGGGAGCTGTTTTTT,CASSPDYFTGELFF,TRBJ2-2,-,TRBV7-2,14,-
TGTGCCAGCATCGAGCGTTGGGACAGGGCTGAAAAACTGTTTTTT,CASIERWDRAEKLFF,TRBJ1-4,TRBD1,TRBV28,15,-
TGTGCCAGCAGCTTAAGCAGGGATGAAAAACTGTTTTTT,CASSLSRDEKLFF,TRBJ1-4,-,TRBV7-2,13,-
TGTGCCACCTTACCGGGACAGCGCTCTGGAAACACCATATATTTT,CATLPGQRSGNTIYF,TRBJ1-3,TRBD1,TRBV28,15,-
TGTGCCAGCAGGACCGGGACAGGGGTCAGGCATTCCCCCTACGAGCAGTACTTC,CASRTGTGVRHSPYEQYF,TRBJ2-7,TRBD1,TRBV28,18,-
TGTGCCAGTAGTATAGATCTGTGGACAGCCAACACTGAAGCTTTCTTT,CASSIDLWTANTEAFF,TRBJ1-1,-,TRBV19,16,-
TGCAGCGTTGAAGAACAGGGAAGGGGTGGCTACACCTTC,CSVEEQGRGGYTF,TRBJ1-2,-,TRBV29-1,13,-
TGTGCCAGCAGCTTAGCAGCCTCCTACGAGCAGTACTTC,CASSLAASYEQYF,TRBJ2-7,-,TRBV7-2,13,-
TGTGCCAGCAGCTTAAACAGCGGAGCTAGCACAGATACGCAGTATTTT,CASSLNSGASTDTQYF,TRBJ2-3,-,TRBV7-2,16,-
TGTGCCACCCGTGCCGGGACAGGTTACTACGAGCAGTACTTC,CATRAGTGYYEQYF,TRBJ2-7,TRBD1,TRBV19,14,-
TGTGCCAGCAGTGAAAGTCAGGGTTGGGAGCAGTACTTC,CASSESQGWEQYF,TRBJ2-7,-,TRBV2,13,once
TGTGCCAGCAGTTCCCTCTCCGGGACAGGGGGTAATGGCTACACCTTC,CASSSLSGTGGNGYTF,TRBJ1-2,TRBD1,TRBV6-5,16,few
TGTGCCAGTAAGGAGACGGTGGGTTTCCACGAGCAGTACTTC,CASKETVGFHEQYF,TRBJ2-7,-,TRBV19,14,-
TGTGCCAGCGGCAGGGGGTATGGCTACACCTTC,CASGRGYGYTF,TRBJ1-2,TRBD1,TRBV27,11,-
TGTGCCAGCAGTACCCGACAGGGTAATTATGGCTACACCTTC,CASSTRQGNYGYTF,TRBJ1-2,TRBD1,TRBV27,14,-
TGCGCCAGCAGCTTGGCCGGGACAGGGATGAACACTGAAGCTTTCTTT,CASSLAGTGMNTEAFF,TRBJ1-1,TRBD1,TRBV5-1,16,-
TGCGCCAGCAGTGAGTCAGTTCGGGGTCTTGGAGAGACCCAGTACTTC,CASSESVRGLGETQYF,TRBJ2-5,-,TRBV10-1,16,-
TGTGCCAGCAGCCTACAGGGGCGAAACAATGAGCAGTTCTTC,CASSLQGRNNEQFF,TRBJ2-1,TRBD1,TRBV2,14,-
TGCAGCGTCGCCGGGACTAGCCTGAACACCGGGGAGCTGTTTTTT,CSVAGTSLNTGELFF,TRBJ2-2,TRBD2,TRBV29-1,15,-
TGCGCCAGCAGCCTCGGTGGTTACACAGATACGCAGTATTTT,CASSLGGYTDTQYF,TRBJ2-3,-,TRBV10-1,14,-
TGTGCCAGCAGTGCACAGGGGAGAACTGAAGCTTTCTTT,CASSAQGRTEAFF,TRBJ1-1,TRBD1,TRBV2,13,-
TGTGCCAGCAGTCCGCGCCGGGACACCAAACGGGACACTGAAGCTTTCTTT,CASSPRRDTKRDTEAFF,TRBJ1-1,-,TRBV28,17,-
TGCGCCAGCAGCTTGGATAGAGGAGGAACTGAAGCTTTCTTT,CASSLDRGGTEAFF,TRBJ1-1,-,TRBV5-1,14,few
TGTGCCAGCAGTGAAAACAGGTTCTATGGCTACACCTTC,CASSENRFYGYTF,TRBJ1-2,-,TRBV6-5,13,-
TGTGCCAGCAGCTTAGCGGGGACAGACTTTGAAGCTTTCTTT,CASSLAGTDFEAFF,TRBJ1-1,TRBD1,TRBV7-9,14,-
TGCGCCAGCAGCCGGACAGGGGTCGGGGAGCTGTTTTTT,CASSRTGVGELFF,TRBJ2-2,TRBD1,TRBV5-1,13,-
TGTGCCAGCAGCTTGAACAGGGCCTATGGCTACACCTTC,CASSLNRAYGYTF,TRBJ1-2,-,TRBV6-5,13,few
TGTGCCAGCAGCTTACAGGCATCCTACGAGCAGTACTTC,CASSLQASYEQYF,TRBJ2-7,-,TRBV11-2,13,-
TGTGCCAGCAGCTTGCGGGACAGCGCAACCTTC,CASSLRDSATF,TRBJ1-2,TRBD1,TRBV5-4,11,-
TGTGCCAGCAGCCGGGACAGTCACGGGGAGCTGTTTTTT,CASSRDSHGELFF,TRBJ2-2,TRBD1,TRBV5-6,13,-
TGTGCCAGCAGCGGACGGGCGGGAGGGACCGGGGAGCTGTTTTTT,CASSGRAGGTGELFF,TRBJ2-2,TRBD2,TRBV11-1,15,-
TGTGCCATCGGTCCGGGACTTCAAGAGACCCAGTACTTC,CAIGPGLQETQYF,TRBJ2-5,-,TRBV10-3,13,-
TGTGCCACCCAGACAGAAATCTCCTACGAGCAGTACTTC,CATQTEISYEQYF,TRBJ2-7,-,TRBV28,13,-
TGCGCCAGCAGCTTAACTGGAGGCGACAATCAGCCCCAGCATTTT,CASSLTGGDNQPQHF,TRBJ1-5,-,TRBV5-1,15,-
TGCGCCAGCAGCCAAGATCACCCGGGGGTTTTGGGGAATGAGCAGTTCTTC,CASSQDHPGVLGNEQFF,TRBJ2-1,-,TRBV4-1,17,-
TGTGCCAGTAGTACAGGGGGGACAGACTACGAGCAGTACTTC,CASSTGGTDYEQYF,TRBJ2-7,-,TRBV19,14,-
TGTGCCAGCAGCTCCCTCCGGGAGCAGTTCTTC,CASSSLREQFF,TRBJ2-1,-,TRBV5-8,11,-